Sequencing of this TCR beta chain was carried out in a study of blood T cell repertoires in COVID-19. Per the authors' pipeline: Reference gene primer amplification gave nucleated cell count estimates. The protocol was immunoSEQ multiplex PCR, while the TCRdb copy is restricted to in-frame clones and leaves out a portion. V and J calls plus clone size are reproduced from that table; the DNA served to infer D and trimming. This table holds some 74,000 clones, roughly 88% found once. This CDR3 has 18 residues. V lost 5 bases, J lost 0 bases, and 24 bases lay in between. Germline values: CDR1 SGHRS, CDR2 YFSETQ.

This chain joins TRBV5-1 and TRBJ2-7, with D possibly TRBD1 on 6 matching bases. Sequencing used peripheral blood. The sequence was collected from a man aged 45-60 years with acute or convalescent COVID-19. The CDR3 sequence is CASRNLGREKTGSYEQYF. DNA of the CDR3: TGCGCCAGCAGAAATTTGGGCCGGGAAAAGACAGGCTCCTACGAGCAGTACTTC.